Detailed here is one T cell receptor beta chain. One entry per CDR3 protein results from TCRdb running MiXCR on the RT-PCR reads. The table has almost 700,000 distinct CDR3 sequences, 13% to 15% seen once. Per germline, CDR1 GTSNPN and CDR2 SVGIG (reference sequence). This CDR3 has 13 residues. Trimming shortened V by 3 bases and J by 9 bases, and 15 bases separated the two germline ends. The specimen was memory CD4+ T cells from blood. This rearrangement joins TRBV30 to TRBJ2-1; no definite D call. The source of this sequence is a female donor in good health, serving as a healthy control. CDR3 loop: CAWSPQLEAEQFF. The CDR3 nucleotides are TGTGCCTGGAGCCCGCAGCTAGAGGCTGAGCAGTTCTTC.